A selection of T cell receptor beta chains follows, all from one sample in a study of blood T cell repertoires in COVID-19. The table came from immunoSEQ multiplex PCR; TCRdb's copy has only in-frame clones and leaves some out. Here the sample spans almost 95,000 clones, about 80% being singletons. Sequencing was carried out using peripheral blood. The receptors come from a man in his fifties or sixties with acute or convalescent COVID-19. Both conserved end residues are part of each CDR3. D genes are given only for firm matches.

CDR3nt | CDR3aa | j_gene | v_gene | d_gene
TGTGCCAGCAGCGTAGAAGGGGGCTCCTACAATGAGCAGTTCTTC | CASSVEGGSYNEQFF | TRBJ2-1 | TRBV9 | -
TGTGCCAGCAGCCAATATCTCGGTCTAGACTACGAGCAGTACTTC | CASSQYLGLDYEQYF | TRBJ2-7 | TRBV3-1/TRBV3-2 | -
TGTGCCTGGGCCGGGACAGTAAGGGGCGAGCAGTACTTC | CAWAGTVRGEQYF | TRBJ2-7 | TRBV30 | TRBD1
TGTGCCAGCAGCTCCACAGGGGGTAATGGCTACACCTTC | CASSSTGGNGYTF | TRBJ1-2 | TRBV7-3 | TRBD1
TGTGCCAGCAGTTACGACAGGATGAGCACTGAAGCTTTCTTT | CASSYDRMSTEAFF | TRBJ1-1 | TRBV6-5 | -
TGTGCCAGCAGCCCGGGACAGACAAGCTCCTACAATGAGCAGTTCTTC | CASSPGQTSSYNEQFF | TRBJ2-1 | TRBV7-6 | TRBD1
TGTGCCAGTAGGGACCGGGACAGGATCTCCTACGAGCAGTACTTC | CASRDRDRISYEQYF | TRBJ2-7 | TRBV19 | TRBD1
TGTGCCATCAGTGAGTCGGGGGACAGCTATGGCTACACCTTC | CAISESGDSYGYTF | TRBJ1-2 | TRBV10-3 | TRBD1
TGTGCCAGCAGTTCCGGACAGCCGAACACTGAAGCTTTCTTT | CASSSGQPNTEAFF | TRBJ1-1 | TRBV28 | -
TGTGCCAGCAGTGAATTCGACAGGGGAAAGACCCAGTACTTC | CASSEFDRGKTQYF | TRBJ2-5 | TRBV25-1 | TRBD1